Listed below are T cell receptor beta chains from one sample, sequenced in a study of blood T cell repertoires in COVID-19. Clones were sequenced by immunoSEQ multiplex PCR, and TCRdb holds only the in-frame ones, with some missing. The sample carries about 67,000 clones, approximately 79% recorded once. The sample taken for sequencing was peripheral blood. Every receptor here comes from a woman in her fifties or sixties with acute or convalescent COVID-19. Both conserved end residues are part of each CDR3. Fields, in order: V gene, D gene, clone size, J gene, CDR3 protein, CDR3 DNA. The D gene is left open where the match is weak. Expanded clones are given a class, and other clones once, few, many or no size at all.

TRBV10-3	.	.	TRBJ1-5	CAISAGSGNQPQHF	TGTGCCATCAGTGCAGGGTCCGGCAATCAGCCCCAGCATTTT
TRBV11-2	TRBD1	.	TRBJ1-2	CASSPQDRAGYTF	TGTGCCAGCAGCCCACAAGACAGGGCAGGCTACACCTTC
TRBV14	.	.	TRBJ2-3	CASSQAGIGGTQYF	TGTGCCAGCAGCCAAGCGGGGATAGGAGGTACGCAGTATTTT
TRBV12-5	.	.	TRBJ2-1	CASGLVTGGRGKQFF	TGTGCTAGTGGTTTGGTAACCGGGGGTCGGGGGAAGCAGTTCTTC
TRBV29-1	TRBD2	.	TRBJ2-3	CSVRGPGGDTQYF	TGCAGCGTTCGGGGACCGGGGGGGGATACGCAGTATTTT
TRBV6-5	TRBD1	.	TRBJ2-7	CASSYARGLYEQYF	TGTGCCAGCAGTTACGCCAGGGGGCTCTACGAGCAGTACTTC
TRBV13	.	.	TRBJ2-1	CASSLQATSYNEQFF	TGTGCCAGCAGCTTACAAGCGACCTCCTACAATGAGCAGTTCTTC
TRBV21-1	.	.	TRBJ1-2	CASSKGGKDGYTF	TGTGCCAGCAGCAAAGGGGGCAAGGATGGCTACACCTTC
TRBV2	TRBD1	.	TRBJ1-3	CASSEQGARNTIYF	TGTGCCAGCAGTGAGCAGGGGGCTCGGAACACCATATATTTT
TRBV5-1	TRBD1	few	TRBJ1-3	CASSLAGTGSGNTIYF	TGCGCCAGCAGCTTGGCCGGGACAGGGTCTGGAAACACCATATATTTT
TRBV28	TRBD1	many	TRBJ2-1	CASSQGADTLYNEQFF	TGTGCCAGCAGTCAGGGGGCGGACACCCTTTACAATGAGCAGTTCTTC
TRBV28	TRBD1	.	TRBJ1-2	CASRGQAPFYGYTF	TGTGCCAGCAGAGGACAGGCTCCGTTCTATGGCTACACCTTC
TRBV19	.	.	TRBJ1-4	CASRFRDILGEKLFF	TGTGCCAGTAGGTTCCGGGACATACTGGGGGAAAAACTGTTTTTT
TRBV3-1/TRBV3-2	TRBD1	.	TRBJ2-7	CASSPAGTGIYEQYF	TGTGCCAGCAGCCCCGCCGGGACAGGAATTTACGAGCAGTACTTC
TRBV5-1	.	.	TRBJ1-1	CASSRGMNTEAFF	TGCGCCAGCAGCCGGGGAATGAACACTGAAGCTTTCTTT
TRBV19	TRBD1	.	TRBJ1-4	CASRRTGSGEKLFF	TGTGCCAGTAGAAGGACAGGGTCAGGTGAAAAACTGTTTTTT
TRBV12-3/TRBV12-4	.	.	TRBJ2-7	CASSSPGYYEQYF	TGTGCCAGCAGTTCTCCCGGGTACTACGAGCAGTACTTC
TRBV18	TRBD2	.	TRBJ2-1	CASSPRGSGGSYNEQFF	TGTGCCAGCTCACCACGCGGAAGCGGGGGCTCCTACAATGAGCAGTTCTTC
TRBV30	TRBD1	.	TRBJ1-4	CAFLNPGQGAEKLFF	TGTGCCTTCCTGAATCCGGGACAGGGCGCCGAAAAACTGTTTTTT
TRBV10-3	.	once	TRBJ1-2	CAARGGSYGYTF	TGTGCCGCCCGGGGAGGCTCATATGGCTACACCTTC
TRBV28	.	few	TRBJ1-1	CASSLWTDEAFF	TGTGCCAGCAGCCTTTGGACAGATGAAGCTTTCTTT
TRBV6-1	TRBD1	.	TRBJ1-5	CASSEQGVGYQPQHF	TGTGCCAGCAGTGAACAGGGGGTGGGTTATCAGCCCCAGCATTTT
TRBV25-1	TRBD1	.	TRBJ1-6	CASRDRYTPLHF	TGTGCCAGCAGGGACAGGTATACACCCCTCCACTTT
TRBV5-1	.	.	TRBJ1-1	CASSLGLGTFFEAFF	TGCGCCAGCAGCTTGGGCTTAGGGACATTTTTTGAAGCTTTCTTT
TRBV6-5	TRBD1	.	TRBJ2-7	CASRKDRDYEQYF	TGTGCCAGCCGAAAAGACAGGGACTACGAGCAGTACTTC
TRBV5-1	TRBD2	.	TRBJ2-3	CASSLAVAGDPTTDTQYF	TGCGCCAGCAGCTTGGCCGTGGCGGGGGACCCCACCACAGATACGCAGTATTTT
TRBV20-1	.	few	TRBJ1-1	CSAAYVPEAFF	TGCAGTGCTGCCTATGTCCCTGAAGCTTTCTTT
TRBV4-2	.	.	TRBJ2-2	CASSQGSGGGDTGELFF	TGTGCCAGCAGCCAAGGATCGGGGGGCGGGGACACCGGGGAGCTGTTTTTT
TRBV29-1	.	.	TRBJ2-1	CSGAPGQLSYNEQFF	TGCAGCGGGGCCCCCGGACAGCTCTCCTACAATGAGCAGTTCTTC
TRBV6-6	.	.	TRBJ1-1	CANGNTEAFF	TGTGCCAACGGGAACACTGAAGCTTTCTTT
TRBV19	.	.	TRBJ2-3	CAAADSDDTQYF	TGTGCCGCCGCCGACAGCGACGATACGCAGTATTTT
TRBV2	.	.	TRBJ1-1	CAIPRRSADAAFF	TGTGCCATCCCACGGCGGAGCGCTGATGCAGCTTTCTTT
TRBV7-6	TRBD2	.	TRBJ2-1	CASTPSGGGGEQFF	TGTGCCAGCACTCCTAGCGGGGGGGGAGGTGAGCAGTTCTTC
TRBV11-2	.	.	TRBJ1-5	CASSFHSNQPQHF	TGTGCCAGCAGCTTCCATAGCAATCAGCCCCAGCATTTT
TRBV7-2	.	.	TRBJ1-1	CASSLVKGSGAFF	TGTGCCAGCAGCTTAGTAAAGGGGTCAGGAGCTTTCTTT
TRBV4-1	.	.	TRBJ1-3	CASSQTAGNTIYF	TGCGCCAGCAGCCAAACAGCTGGAAACACCATATATTTT
TRBV5-5	.	once	TRBJ1-2	CASSADTSRRDGYTF	TGTGCCAGCAGCGCAGACACATCCCGGAGGGATGGCTACACCTTC
TRBV5-1	TRBD1	once	TRBJ2-3	CASSLDGTGSDTQYF	TGCGCCAGCAGCTTGGATGGGACAGGCTCAGATACGCAGTATTTT
TRBV11-2	.	.	TRBJ2-5	CASSRRSEETQYF	TGTGCCAGCAGCCGCCGATCGGAAGAGACCCAGTACTTC
TRBV6-2/TRBV6-3	.	.	TRBJ1-4	CASSFYREGLFF	TGTGCCAGCAGTTTCTACAGGGAGGGGCTGTTTTTT
TRBV5-4	.	.	TRBJ2-7	CASSLARQGHYEQYF	TGTGCCAGCAGCTTGGCCCGCCAGGGCCATTACGAGCAGTACTTC
TRBV16	.	.	TRBJ1-2	CASSQFKQGNGYTF	TGTGCCAGCAGCCAATTTAAACAGGGAAATGGCTACACCTTC
TRBV18	TRBD2	.	TRBJ2-2	CASSPPSGGTGELFF	TGTGCCAGCTCACCACCGAGCGGGGGTACCGGGGAGCTGTTTTTT
TRBV6-4	TRBD2	.	TRBJ2-1	CASSPAAGGSYNEQFF	TGTGCCAGCAGTCCCGCGGCGGGGGGGTCATACAATGAGCAGTTCTTC
TRBV6-5	TRBD1	.	TRBJ2-4	CASRTTGGVKNIQYF	TGTGCCAGCAGGACTACAGGGGGCGTCAAAAACATTCAGTACTTC